These T cell receptor beta chains were read from a single sample in a study of a mutant IDH1 vaccine in newly diagnosed glioma. Produced via immunoSEQ multiplex PCR; TCRdb's table is partial and in-frame only. This table has around 100,000 clones, roughly 90% appearing once. No antigens are known for them. The source material was PBMCs, sampled from a glioma patient whose treatment included an IDH1 peptide vaccine. The receptor source for this set is a woman aged 45-65 years with glioma. The CDR3 runs from the conserved cysteine through the conserved F or W.

j_call | v_call | cdr3_aa
TRBJ2-3 | TRBV6-5 | CASSPSWGTDTQYF
TRBJ1-2 | TRBV6-1 | CASSVQGVAGYTF
TRBJ1-2 | TRBV19 | CASSNPLEDRANYGYTF
TRBJ2-7 | TRBV19 | CASSITGTYSYEQYF
TRBJ1-4 | TRBV7-9 | CASSQRTGFEKLFF
TRBJ2-7 | TRBV7-6 | CASSRGPKPTDRRWQYF
TRBJ2-1 | TRBV19 | CASRRLAGDEQFF
TRBJ1-1 | TRBV21-1 | CASSKALLWILNTEAFF
TRBJ1-1 | TRBV25-1 | CASSGLDHLFLNTEAFF
TRBJ1-2 | TRBV9 | CASGDQVYGYTF
TRBJ2-3 | TRBV9 | CASSVEGSTDTQYF
TRBJ1-5 | TRBV28 | CASSLYRGGHSNQPQHF
TRBJ1-5 | TRBV6-1 | CASKLGANQPQHF
TRBJ2-7 | TRBV28 | CASSLFGAKEGYEQYF
TRBJ2-3 | TRBV11-2 | CASSLVRGTTDTQYF
TRBJ2-5 | TRBV11-2 | CASSLVRGAGGGQETQYF
TRBJ1-5 | TRBV16 | CASSQSGQGNQPQHF
TRBJ2-7 | TRBV27 | CASSLVTSGGLEQYF
TRBJ1-5 | TRBV28 | CASSVGDQPQHF
TRBJ2-5 | TRBV13 | CASSLAVWETQYF
TRBJ2-4 | TRBV28 | CASRALSLKNIQYF
TRBJ2-1 | TRBV29-1 | CSVRGGSILQFF
TRBJ2-7 | TRBV10-2 | CASSETRSYEQYF
TRBJ1-1 | TRBV29-1 | CSIRTGVVTEAFF
TRBJ1-5 | TRBV10-2 | CASRAGNQPQHF
TRBJ2-1 | TRBV5-5 | CASSTDRGRYNEQFF
TRBJ1-1 | TRBV28 | CASSGGGWLYTEAFF
TRBJ2-3 | TRBV5-1 | CASSFGGIAADTQYF
TRBJ2-1 | TRBV5-4 | CASIPLVMDRQFF
TRBJ2-3 | TRBV7-3 | CASSPSTDTQYF
TRBJ2-7 | TRBV2 | CASSAPGSSYEQYF
TRBJ1-2 | TRBV30 | CAWSVDRRVYGYTF
TRBJ1-2 | TRBV5-4 | CASSLPLRQAPDIYGYTF
TRBJ1-1 | TRBV6-6 | CASKPSSTGNTEAFF
TRBJ2-5 | TRBV5-4 | CASSLGLQETQYF
TRBJ2-7 | TRBV28 | CASSERAEQYF
TRBJ2-3 | TRBV27 | CASSLKGLATPDTQYF
TRBJ2-2 | TRBV13 | CASQTGPNTGELFF
TRBJ2-3 | TRBV2 | CASSSLLLALGTDTQYF
TRBJ2-3 | TRBV4-1 | CASSQDLRFTDTQYF
TRBJ1-5 | TRBV28 | CASSRGWGDRTQPQHF
TRBJ1-5 | TRBV6-6 | CASSGAGGNQPQHF
TRBJ2-1 | TRBV23-1 | CEPPTVNNEQFF
TRBJ1-6 | TRBV13 | CASSTNRANSPLHF
TRBJ2-7 | TRBV21-1 | CASSSRDRGYEQYF
TRBJ1-1 | TRBV19 | CASSNFGDVTEAFF
TRBJ1-2 | TRBV2 | CASSEFRSSHGYTF
TRBJ2-1 | TRBV4-1 | CASSQTGEQFF
TRBJ2-2 | TRBV19 | CASSIYSGTPNTGELFF
TRBJ2-5 | TRBV27 | CASRGVQETQYF
TRBJ1-1 | TRBV19 | CASSNLQGALAEAFF
TRBJ2-2 | TRBV9 | CASSVASGPTGELFF
TRBJ2-1 | TRBV7-3 | CASSLKGLAGPYNEQFF
TRBJ2-5 | TRBV28 | CASLETGSQETQYF
TRBJ1-5 | TRBV10-1 | CASSEKGQGGSNQPQHF